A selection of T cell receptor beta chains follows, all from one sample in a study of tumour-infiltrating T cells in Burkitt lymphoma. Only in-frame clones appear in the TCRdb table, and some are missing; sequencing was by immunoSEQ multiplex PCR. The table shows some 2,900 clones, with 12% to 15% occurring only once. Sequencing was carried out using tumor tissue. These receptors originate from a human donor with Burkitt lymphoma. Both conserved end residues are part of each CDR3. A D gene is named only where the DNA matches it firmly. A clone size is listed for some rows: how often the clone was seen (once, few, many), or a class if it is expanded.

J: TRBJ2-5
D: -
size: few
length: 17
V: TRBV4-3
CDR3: CASSQDRASGGGETQYF
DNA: TGCGCTAGCAGCCAAGATAGGGCTAGCGGAGGGGGGGAGACCCAGTACTTC

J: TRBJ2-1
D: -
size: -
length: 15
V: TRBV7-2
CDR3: CANSLGGVGYNEQFF
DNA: TGTGCCAACAGCTTAGGGGGGGTCGGCTACAATGAGCAGTTCTTC

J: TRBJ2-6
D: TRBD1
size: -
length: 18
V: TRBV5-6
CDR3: CASSRRQGALSGANVLTF
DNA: TGTGCCAGCAGCCGTAGACAGGGGGCCCTCTCTGGGGCCAACGTCCTGACTTTC

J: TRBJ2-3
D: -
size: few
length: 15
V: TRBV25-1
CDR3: CASSESVLSTDTQYF
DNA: TGTGCCAGCAGTGAGTCAGTGCTTAGCACAGATACGCAGTATTTT

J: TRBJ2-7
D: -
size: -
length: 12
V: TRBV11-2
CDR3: CASSHEPREQYF
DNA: TGTGCCAGCAGCCACGAACCGCGGGAGCAGTACTTC

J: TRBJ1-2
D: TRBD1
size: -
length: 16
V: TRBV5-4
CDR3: CASSLVQGARDYGYTF
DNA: TGTGCCAGCAGCTTGGTGCAGGGGGCACGGGACTATGGCTACACCTTC

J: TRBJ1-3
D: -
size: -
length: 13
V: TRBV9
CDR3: CASRHRSGNTIYF
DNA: TGTGCCAGCAGACACAGGTCTGGAAACACCATATATTTT

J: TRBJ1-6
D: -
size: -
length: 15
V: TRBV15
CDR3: CATSRDLRANSPLHF
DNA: TGTGCCACCAGCAGAGATCTCCGGGCGAATTCACCCCTCCACTTT

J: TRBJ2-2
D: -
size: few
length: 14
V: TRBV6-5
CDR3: CASRPPSGFGELFF
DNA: TGTGCCAGCAGGCCTCCGTCGGGGTTCGGGGAGCTGTTTTTT

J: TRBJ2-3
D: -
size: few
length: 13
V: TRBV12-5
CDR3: CASGLGSSDTQYF
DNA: TGTGCTAGTGGTTTGGGAAGCTCAGATACGCAGTATTTT

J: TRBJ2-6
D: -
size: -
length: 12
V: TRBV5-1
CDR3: CASSSGANVLTF
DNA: TGCGCCAGCAGTAGTGGGGCCAACGTCCTGACTTTC

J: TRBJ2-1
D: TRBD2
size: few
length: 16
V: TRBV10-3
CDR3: CAISDPRASGSAEQFF
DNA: TGTGCCATCAGTGACCCGAGGGCTAGCGGGAGTGCTGAGCAGTTCTTC

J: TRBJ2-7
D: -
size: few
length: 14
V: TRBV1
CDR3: CTSLGGLLAREQYF
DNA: TGCACCAGCCTAGGTGGCCTCCTAGCGAGGGAGCAGTACTTC

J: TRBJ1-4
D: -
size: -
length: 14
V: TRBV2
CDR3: CASVFWGDNEKLFF
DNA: TGTGCCAGCGTGTTTTGGGGAGATAATGAAAAACTGTTTTTT

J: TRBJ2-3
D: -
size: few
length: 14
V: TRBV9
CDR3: CASNRDMRTDTQYF
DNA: TGTGCCAGCAACCGGGACATGAGGACAGATACGCAGTATTTT

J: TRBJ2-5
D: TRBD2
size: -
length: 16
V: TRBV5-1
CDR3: CASSLGTSGRVETQYF
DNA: TGCGCCAGCAGCTTGGGGACTAGCGGGAGGGTGGAGACCCAGTACTTC

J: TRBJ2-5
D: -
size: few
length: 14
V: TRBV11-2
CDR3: CASSKNGGRETQYF
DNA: TGTGCCAGCAGCAAAAACGGGGGGCGAGAGACCCAGTACTTC

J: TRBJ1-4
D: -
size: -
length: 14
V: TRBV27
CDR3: CASSLQATNEKLFF
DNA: TGTGCCAGCAGTCTACAAGCAACTAATGAAAAACTGTTTTTT

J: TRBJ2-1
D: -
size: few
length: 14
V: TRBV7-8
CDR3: CASSFKRVYNEQFF
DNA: TGTGCCAGCAGCTTTAAAAGAGTATACAATGAGCAGTTCTTC

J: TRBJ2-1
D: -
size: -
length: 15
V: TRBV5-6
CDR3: CASSSRVAVYNEQFF
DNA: TGTGCCAGCAGCTCCCGGGTAGCGGTCTACAATGAGCAGTTCTTC

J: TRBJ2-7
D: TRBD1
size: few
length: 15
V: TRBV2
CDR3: CASRAGTGAFYEQYF
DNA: TGTGCCAGCAGGGCCGGGACAGGGGCCTTCTACGAGCAGTACTTC

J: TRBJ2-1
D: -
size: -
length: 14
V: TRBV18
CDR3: CASSPFPFSHEQFF
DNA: TGTGCCAGCTCACCTTTTCCTTTTTCCCATGAGCAGTTCTTC

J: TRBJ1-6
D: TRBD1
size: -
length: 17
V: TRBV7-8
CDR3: CASSSRQGLHDNSPLHF
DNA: TGTGCCAGCAGCTCCCGACAGGGCCTACACGATAATTCACCCCTCCACTTT

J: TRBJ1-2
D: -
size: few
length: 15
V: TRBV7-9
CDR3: CASSPAARDGYGYTF
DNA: TGTGCCAGCAGCCCCGCCGCCAGGGATGGCTATGGCTACACCTTC

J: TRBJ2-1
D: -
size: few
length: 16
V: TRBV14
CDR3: CASSPPGLGSYNEQFF
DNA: TGTGCCAGCAGCCCCCCGGGCCTCGGCTCCTACAATGAGCAGTTCTTC

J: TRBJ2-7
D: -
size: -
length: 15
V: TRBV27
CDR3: CASSLRTGGSYEQYF
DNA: TGTGCCAGCAGTTTAAGAACAGGAGGGTCCTACGAGCAGTACTTC

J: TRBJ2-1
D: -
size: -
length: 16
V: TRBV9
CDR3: CASSPYQGSSYNEQFF
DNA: TGTGCCAGCAGCCCCTATCAGGGGAGCTCCTACAATGAGCAGTTCTTC

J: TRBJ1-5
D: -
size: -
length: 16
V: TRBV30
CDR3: CAWSVPGPGGDQPQHF
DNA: TGTGCCTGGAGTGTACCAGGGCCCGGTGGGGATCAGCCCCAACATTTT

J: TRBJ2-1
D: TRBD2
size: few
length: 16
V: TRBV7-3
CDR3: CASSKVAGVAYNEQFF
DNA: TGTGCCAGCAGCAAAGTAGCGGGAGTGGCCTACAATGAGCAGTTCTTC

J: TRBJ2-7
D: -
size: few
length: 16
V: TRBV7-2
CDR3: CASSLTLARGPYEQYF
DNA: TGTGCCAGCAGTTTAACCCTAGCGAGAGGCCCCTACGAGCAGTACTTC